Below, 27 T cell receptor beta chains from the same sample are listed, as sequenced in a study of shared clonotypes between healthy human individuals. Assay used: immunoSEQ multiplex PCR; TCRdb lists only in-frame clones, some missing. The sample holds 600,000 or so clones, roughly 98% seen once. Naive CD8 cells lacked CD45RO and underwent positive selection for CCR7, leaving out terminally differentiated effector memory CD45RA+ cells. Material for sequencing was naive CD8+ T cells sorted from blood. The source is a man aged 25-45 years in good health.

This clone was counted a single time. The chain joins TRBV7-9 to TRBJ2-7, with no clear D. Germline V CDR1 and CDR2: SEHNR, FQNEAQ (reference sequence). With 5 bases removed from V and 5 bases from J, the gap between germline ends came to 13 bases. This CDR3 contains 13 residues. CDR3 nucleotides: TGTGCCAGCAGCCGAAGCGATTCCCACGAGCAGTACTTC. Its protein is CASSRSDSHEQYF.

V and J are TRBV13 and TRBJ2-3; D is perhaps TRBD2 (6 bases). Germline V lookup: CDR1 PRHDT, CDR2 FYEKMQ (reference sequence). With 1 base removed from V and 2 bases from J, the gap between germline ends came to 16 bases. The CDR3 runs to 17 residues. The CDR3 DNA is TGTGCCAGCAGCTTAGAGCCCGGAGGGCCAGCCACAGATACGCAGTATTTT. It codes for CASSLEPGGPATDTQYF.

The J gene is TRBJ2-1, the V gene TRBV29-1; D call uncertain. Germline CDR1 and CDR2: SQVTM and ANQGSEA. The CDR3 loop spans 14 amino acids. The V end lost 7 bases, the J end lost 0 bases, and 13 bases lay between the germline ends. The CDR3 is CSAGPGTSYNEQFF. CDR3 in DNA: TGCAGCGCTGGGCCCGGTACCTCCTACAATGAGCAGTTCTTC.

The chain carries TRBV19 and TRBJ2-7; TRBD1 agrees at 10 bases. Trimming at V came to 5 bases and at J to 2 bases, leaving 9 bases not matched to a gene. The germline V gene has CDR1 LNHDA and CDR2 SQIVND (reference sequence). The CDR3 is 16 residues long. Written as DNA, the CDR3 is TGTGCCAGTAGTGAACGCCGGGACAGGGGCACCTACGAGCAGTACTTC. Encoded protein: CASSERRDRGTYEQYF.

The chain joins TRBV15 to TRBJ2-7; D gene ambiguous. The V gene's germline CDR1 is LNHNV and CDR2 YYDKDF (reference sequence). The CDR3 has 16 residues. V was trimmed by 1 base and J by 6 bases, leaving 19 bases between them. CDR3 amino acids: CATSRGGPGPVPEQYF. The CDR3 region has the DNA TGTGCCACCAGCAGAGGTGGCCCGGGCCCTGTCCCCGAGCAGTACTTC.

The CDR3 reads CASSYSSGSYEQYF. In nucleotides, the CDR3 is TGTGCCAGCAGTTACTCTAGCGGGAGCTACGAGCAGTACTTC. This chain uses TRBV2 with TRBJ2-7, with 10 bases identical to TRBD2. The V and J ends lost 5 bases and 3 bases, in that order; junction bases with no gene match: 4. The germline gives CDR1 SNHLY, CDR2 FYNNEI. The CDR3 consists of 14 residues.

This clone has only one observation. The CDR3 sequence: CASSQDGGLAGMDTQYF. The CDR3 region has the DNA TGTGCCAGCAGCCAAGATGGGGGACTAGCGGGAATGGATACGCAGTATTTT. J is TRBJ2-3 and V is TRBV14, with 13 bases lining up with TRBD2. CDR3 length: 17 amino acids. CDR1 is SGHDN, CDR2 FVKESK, per germline. The ends lost 0 bases at V and 6 bases at J; junction bases unmatched: 6. Full variable domain (missing parts from reference TRBV14 and TRBJ2-3): EAGVTQFPSHSVIEKGQTVTLRCDPISGHDNLYWYRRVMGKEIKFLLHFVKESKQDESGMPNNRFLAERTGGTYSTLKVQPAELEDSGVYFCASSQDGGLAGMDTQYFGPGTRLTVL.

This rearrangement joins TRBV7-9 to TRBJ2-5; the match to TRBD1 covers 10 bases. The CDR3 covers 17 residues. Per germline, CDR1 SEHNR and CDR2 FQNEAQ (reference sequence). The V segment lost 0 bases and the J segment 5 bases; nucleotides outside the gene matches: 9. The CDR3 nucleotides read TGTGCCAGCAGCTTAGCACGCGGGACAGGGGATTGGGAGACCCAGTACTTC. It specifies CASSLARGTGDWETQYF.

The rearrangement links TRBV7-9 to TRBJ2-1; TRBD2 might be the D (6 bases). Trimming took off 6 bases at V and 8 bases at J, with 23 bases between the two ends. Germline values: CDR1 SEHNR, CDR2 FQNEAQ (reference sequence). The CDR3 loop spans 16 amino acids. The CDR3 DNA reads as TGTGCCAGCAGACCCCCGGCGAGGGGAGGCCCATATGAGCAGTTCTTC. It yields the protein CASRPPARGGPYEQFF.

J is TRBJ1-1 and V is TRBV2, with unresolved D. Germline V gives CDR1 SNHLY, CDR2 FYNNEI. With 3 bases removed from V and 3 bases from J, the gap between germline ends came to 17 bases. The CDR3 contains 16 residues. CDR3 sequence: CASSDHETGLHTEAFF. Written as DNA, the CDR3 is TGTGCCAGCAGTGACCATGAGACCGGGCTCCACACTGAAGCTTTCTTT.

This chain joins TRBV6-6 and TRBJ2-7; 7 bases fit TRBD2. The CDR3 has 13 amino acids. Germline V gene sequence: CDR1 MNHNY, CDR2 SVGAGI (reference sequence). After removal of 5 bases from V and 3 bases from J, the junction contained 4 bases not matched to a gene. The CDR3 loop is CASSGLGHYEQYF. CDR3 coding DNA: TGTGCCAGCAGTGGACTAGGACACTACGAGCAGTACTTC.

This chain links TRBV29-1 with TRBJ2-3, with 7 nucleotides matching TRBD1. This CDR3 comprises 12 residues. The V segment lost 8 bases and the J segment 0 bases; nucleotides outside the gene matches: 2. CDR1 is SQVTM and CDR2 is ANQGSEA in the germline V gene. DNA for the CDR3: TGCAGCATGGGACAGAGCACAGATACGCAGTATTTT. It yields the protein CSMGQSTDTQYF.

The chain couples TRBV28 to TRBJ1-1; D is ambiguous. The CDR3 extends over 14 amino acids. V dropped 4 bases and J dropped 8 bases, with 17 bases sitting between them. Germline lookup yields CDR1 MDHEN and CDR2 SYDVKM. Here the CDR3 reads CASSSPGRVLEAFF. CDR3 DNA: TGTGCCAGCAGTTCACCGGGCCGAGTACTCGAAGCTTTCTTT.

This clone has a single count. The rearrangement joins TRBV7-9 to TRBJ1-3, with D perhaps matching TRBD1 (5 bases). Trimming left V 2 bases short and J 4 bases short, with 18 bases between. CDR3 length equals 17 residues. CDR1 and CDR2 from the germline V gene are SEHNR and FQNEAQ (reference sequence). The CDR3 coding sequence is TGTGCCAGCAGCTTAAGTGACGCAGGGTTAAAAGGAAACACCATATATTTT. Translating it yields CASSLSDAGLKGNTIYF.

The chain links TRBV18 to TRBJ2-7; no clear D. Germline values: CDR1 KGHSH, CDR2 LQKENI. The CDR3 has 16 amino acids. The V end lost 2 bases, the J end lost 3 bases, and 17 bases lay between the germline ends. CDR3 region: CASSPIGRSLGYEQYF. The CDR3 region has the DNA TGTGCCAGCTCACCAATAGGCCGGAGCCTCGGCTACGAGCAGTACTTC. Full variable domain (missing parts from reference TRBV18 and TRBJ2-7): NAGVMQNPRHLVRRRGQEARLRCSPMKGHSHVYWYRQLPEEGLKFMVYLQKENIIDESGMPKERFSAEFPKEGPSILRIQQVVRGDSAAYFCASSPIGRSLGYEQYFGPGTRLTVT.

The chain employs TRBV7-8 and TRBJ2-7; 7 bases align to TRBD2. Germline V gene lookup returns CDR1 SGHVS and CDR2 FQNEAQ. V dropped 1 base and J dropped 2; count of bases not matched to a gene: 5. The CDR3 runs to 15 residues. Written as DNA, the CDR3 is TGTGCCAGCAGCTTAGAACTAGCGTTTGCCTACGAGCAGTACTTC. It yields the protein CASSLELAFAYEQYF.

The chain joins TRBV9 to TRBJ2-3; 8 nucleotides match TRBD1. V lost 3 bases and J lost 3; bases outside the gene matches: 9. The CDR3 has 16 residues. Germline V gives CDR1 SGDLS, CDR2 YYNGEE. The CDR3 nucleotides are TGTGCCAGCAGCGGGACAGGACAGGGACCGACAGATACGCAGTATTTT. Protein product: CASSGTGQGPTDTQYF.

The chain links TRBV5-5 to TRBJ2-7; 8 bases match TRBD2. The CDR3 totals 16 residues. Germline values: CDR1 SGHKS, CDR2 YYEKEE (reference sequence). The ends lost 2 bases at V and 0 bases at J; junction bases unmatched: 7. The CDR3 loop reads CASSFSGRVSSYEQYF. The CDR3 region has the DNA TGTGCCAGCAGCTTCTCCGGGAGGGTCAGCTCCTACGAGCAGTACTTC. Based on the CDR3 plus reference TRBV5-5 and TRBJ2-7, the full variable domain is DAGVTQSPTHLIKTRGQQVTLRCSPISGHKSVSWYQQVLGQGPQFIFQYYEKEERGRGNFPDRFSARQFPNYSSELNVNALLLGDSALYLCASSFSGRVSSYEQYFGPGTRLTVT.

J is TRBJ2-3 and V is TRBV15; D gene ambiguous. The V gene lost 0 bases and the J gene lost 2 bases, with 15 bases spanning the gap. CDR1 is LNHNV, CDR2 YYDKDF, per germline (reference sequence). This CDR3 has 17 amino acids. CDR3: CATSRDLKPDNTDTQYF. CDR3 in DNA: TGTGCCACCAGCAGAGACCTAAAACCGGATAACACAGATACGCAGTATTTT.

The chain combines TRBV19 with TRBJ2-1; perhaps TRBD1 as D (6 bases). Germline V gene sequence: CDR1 LNHDA, CDR2 SQIVND (reference sequence). V lost 0 bases and J lost 8, with 17 bases in between. The CDR3 has 16 amino acids. The CDR3 DNA reads as TGTGCCAGTAGTATAGATAGCAGGGGCCGGGACGATGAGCAGTTCTTC. As protein: CASSIDSRGRDDEQFF.

This chain links TRBV2 with TRBJ2-7; 7 bases are shared with TRBD2. The germline V gene encodes CDR1 SNHLY and CDR2 FYNNEI. The CDR3 sequence is 13 residues long. The V segment lost 8 bases and the J segment 3 bases; nucleotides outside the gene matches: 7. For the CDR3, the DNA is TGTGCCAGCGGAAGCGGGATTGGCTACGAGCAGTACTTC. It is translated as CASGSGIGYEQYF.

This clone came up once. The chain is built from TRBV29-1 and TRBJ1-2; D call uncertain. This CDR3 is 14 amino acids long. Between the trimmed V and J ends, which lost 5 bases and 0 bases, there was a span of 13 bases. CDR1 is SQVTM and CDR2 is ANQGSEA in the germline V gene. The DNA for the CDR3 is TGCAGCGTTAGTACAGCCTATTCTAACTATGGCTACACCTTC. Translated: CSVSTAYSNYGYTF.

The V gene is TRBV5-1, the J gene TRBJ2-3; D unclear. Between the trimmed V and J ends, which lost 2 bases and 13 bases, there was a span of 26 bases. Germline CDR1 reads SGHRS; CDR2 reads YFSETQ. The CDR3 is 16 residues long. The CDR3 here is CASSFETNRHVYDKYF. For the CDR3, the DNA is TGCGCCAGCAGCTTTGAAACAAATAGACACGTTTATGATAAGTATTTT.

The rearrangement uses TRBV28 and TRBJ2-3; TRBD1 matches at 9 bases. Germline lookup yields CDR1 MDHEN and CDR2 SYDVKM. The junction had 7 bases not matched to a gene; V was cut back by 6 bases and J by 3 bases. The CDR3 extends over 15 amino acids. The CDR3 here is CASRGTGTGTDTQYF. DNA of the CDR3: TGTGCCAGCAGGGGAACCGGGACAGGGACAGATACGCAGTATTTT.

The chain carries TRBV27 and TRBJ1-5; 8 bases are a match to TRBD1. Unmatched junction bases numbered 8, after V lost 4 bases and J lost 0 bases. The CDR3 spans 17 residues. From germline, CDR1 is MNHEY and CDR2 SMNVEV (reference sequence). CDR3 sequence (DNA): TGTGCCAGCAGTTGGGGCAGGGGGCCTTATAGCAATCAGCCCCAGCATTTT. Protein product: CASSWGRGPYSNQPQHF.

The V call is TRBV4-1, the J call TRBJ2-7, with D maybe TRBD1 (5 bases). The germline V gene has CDR1 MGHRA and CDR2 YSYEKL. The ends were cut back, 4 bases at V and 0 bases at J, with 13 bases in the middle. This CDR3 region has 15 residues. CDR3 bases: TGCGCCAGCAGCCCCACACAGGTTCCCTCCTACGAGCAGTACTTC. It is translated as CASSPTQVPSYEQYF.

V is TRBV27 and J is TRBJ2-7, with D unclear. Between the trimmed V and J ends, which lost 5 bases and 0 bases, there was a span of 8 bases. The length of the CDR3 is 13 residues. Germline V gene lookup returns CDR1 MNHEY and CDR2 SMNVEV (reference sequence). The DNA for the CDR3 is TGTGCCAGCAGTCCCAGTAGCTCCTACGAGCAGTACTTC. This gives the protein CASSPSSSYEQYF.